Listed below are T cell receptor beta chains from one sample, sequenced in a study of CD8+ T cells in alopecia areata. Sequenced by immunoSEQ multiplex PCR; TCRdb stores in-frame clones only, minus some. The sample shows around 210,000 clones, 55% to 70% of them seen only once. Sequencing was performed on CD4+ T cells sorted from blood, taken at week 4, from a patient treated with tofacitinib. These receptor sequences come from a human donor with alopecia areata. Each CDR3 is given with its conserved first and last residue. D genes are given only for firm matches. Expanded clones get a size class; other rows say once, few or many, or leave the size out.

j_call v_call clone_size d_call cdr3_aa cdr3_nt
TRBJ2-7 TRBV11-2 NA NA CASSLGGPTTRGPQYF TGTGCCAGCAGCTTAGGGGGCCCGACTACGAGGGGACCCCAGTACTTC
TRBJ2-3 TRBV29-1 NA TRBD2 CSVVPRLALTDTQYF TGCAGCGTTGTACCCCGACTAGCTCTGACAGATACGCAGTATTTT
TRBJ2-7 TRBV7-9 NA NA CASSPGDYEQYF TGTGCCAGCAGTCCAGGGGACTACGAGCAGTACTTC
TRBJ2-3 TRBV7-2 NA NA CASSWGGTDTQYF TGTGCCAGCAGCTGGGGAGGCACAGATACGCAGTATTTT
TRBJ2-7 TRBV7-6 NA TRBD2 CASSLAAGAEQYF TGTGCCAGCAGCTTAGCGGCGGGAGCCGAGCAGTACTTC
TRBJ2-7 TRBV2 NA NA CASSERAGKHSYEQYF TGTGCCAGCAGTGAAAGGGCAGGGAAACACTCCTACGAGCAGTACTTC
TRBJ2-3 TRBV4-2 NA TRBD2 CASSRESGGGADTQYF TGTGCCAGCAGCCGAGAAAGTGGCGGGGGGGCGGATACGCAGTATTTT
TRBJ1-2 TRBV6-1 NA NA CASSPVRQALYTF TGTGCCAGCAGCCCGGTCCGACAGGCTTTATACACCTTC
TRBJ2-3 TRBV7-2 NA NA CASSFTGTDTQYF TGTGCCAGCAGTTTCACAGGCACAGATACGCAGTATTTT
TRBJ2-7 TRBV29-1 NA NA CSVGGGPSYEQYF TGCAGCGTTGGAGGGGGGCCCTCCTACGAGCAGTACTTC
TRBJ2-2 TRBV29-1 NA NA CSVRFNTGELFF TGCAGCGTTCGTTTCAACACCGGGGAGCTGTTTTTT
TRBJ1-1 TRBV29-1 NA NA CSVEQTEDTEAFF TGCAGCGTTGAACAGACTGAGGATACTGAAGCTTTCTTT
TRBJ2-5 TRBV19 once TRBD2 CASSQGAGGETQYF TGTGCCAGTAGCCAGGGAGCCGGGGGGGAGACCCAGTACTTC
TRBJ2-2 TRBV30 NA TRBD2 CAWSRGSGSRTGELFF TGTGCCTGGAGTCGAGGTAGCGGGTCCCGGACCGGGGAGCTGTTTTTT
TRBJ1-5 TRBV30 NA TRBD1 CAWDRGPGQPQHF TGTGCCTGGGACAGGGGCCCGGGTCAGCCCCAGCATTTT
TRBJ2-7 TRBV4-1 NA TRBD1 CASSPRQGKSYEQYF TGCGCCAGCAGCCCACGACAGGGAAAGTCCTACGAGCAGTACTTC
TRBJ2-3 TRBV5-6 once NA CASSLFASTQYF TGTGCCAGCAGCCTTTTCGCGTCCACGCAGTATTTT
TRBJ1-1 TRBV7-2 NA NA CASSSRDSPIGAFF TGTGCCAGCAGCTCAAGGGACTCCCCGATTGGAGCTTTCTTT
TRBJ2-5 TRBV7-9 few TRBD2 CASSLAWPSGRYQETQYF TGTGCCAGCAGCTTAGCGTGGCCTAGCGGGAGGTACCAAGAGACCCAGTACTTC
TRBJ1-1 TRBV5-1 NA TRBD1 CASSSQGGPNTEAFF TGCGCCAGCAGTTCACAAGGGGGCCCGAACACTGAAGCTTTCTTT
TRBJ2-7 TRBV25-1 NA TRBD1 CASSPADRAYEQYF TGTGCCAGCAGCCCGGCCGACAGGGCCTACGAGCAGTACTTC
TRBJ2-5 TRBV7-2 few NA CASSPAPGGETQYF TGTGCCAGCAGCCCTGCCCCAGGCGGTGAGACCCAGTACTTC
TRBJ1-1 TRBV29-1 NA NA CSAGTVNTEAFF TGCAGCGCTGGGACGGTGAACACTGAAGCTTTCTTT
TRBJ1-1 TRBV25-1 NA NA CASTRALGGMNTEAFF TGTGCCAGCACTAGGGCCCTGGGCGGAATGAACACTGAAGCTTTCTTT
TRBJ2-7 TRBV19 many TRBD1 CASSKGQSPYEQYF TGTGCCAGTAGCAAGGGACAGAGCCCCTACGAGCAGTACTTC
TRBJ1-2 TRBV5-1 once TRBD1 CASSTVGQDYGYTF TGCGCCAGCAGCACTGTGGGACAGGACTATGGCTACACCTTC
TRBJ1-2 TRBV30 NA NA CAWSGQLYGYTF TGTGCCTGGAGCGGACAGCTATATGGCTACACCTTC